This TCR beta chain emerged from a study of blood T cells in healthy people across ages. Study-level results: A roughly linear fall in TCR beta diversity per million T cells was seen with increasing age.

Each individual donor underwent a draw of 8.5 to 10 milliliters of peripheral blood. A sample-barcoded 5' primer and a J-beta primer mix were used in a second PCR of roughly 7 to 11 cycles. Each TCR beta cDNA got a 12-nucleotide random molecular identifier. There were at least 3 million CDR3-containing paired-end reads obtained from each sample. TCRdb called the 5' RACE reads again in MiXCR, with one record for every CDR3 protein. The data show roughly 1.9 million distinct CDR3 sequences, about 39% seen once. The CDR3 has 14 residues. Germline V lookup: CDR1 SGHKS, CDR2 YYEKEE (reference sequence). Losses at the gene ends were 4 bases for V and 3 bases for J; bases not matched to a gene: 4. In the case of this clonotype: No antigen is known for it.

The specimen sequenced was blood. This TCR derives from a human donor in good health. The chain is built from TRBV5-5 and TRBJ2-7; 10 positions match TRBD1. CDR3 nucleotide sequence: TGTGCCAGCAGCGACGGGACAGGGGACTACGAGCAGTACTTC. The encoded protein is CASSDGTGDYEQYF.